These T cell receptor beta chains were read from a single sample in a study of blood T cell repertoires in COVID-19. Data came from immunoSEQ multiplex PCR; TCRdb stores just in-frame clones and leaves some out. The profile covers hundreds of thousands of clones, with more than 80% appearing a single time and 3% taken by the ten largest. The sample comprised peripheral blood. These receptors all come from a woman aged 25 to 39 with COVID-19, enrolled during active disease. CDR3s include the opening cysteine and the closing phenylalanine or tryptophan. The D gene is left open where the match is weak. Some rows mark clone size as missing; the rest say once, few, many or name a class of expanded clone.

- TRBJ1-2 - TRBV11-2 TGTGCCAGCAGCTTAGCTCCAGGGCGAGGCTATGGCTACACCTTC CASSLAPGRGYGYTF
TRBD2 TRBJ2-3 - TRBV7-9 TGTGCCAGTCTAGCGGGGTCGTCAGATACGCAGTATTTT CASLAGSSDTQYF
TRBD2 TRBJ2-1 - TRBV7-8 TGTGCCAGCAGCGGGGGACTAGGTGAGCAGTTCTTC CASSGGLGEQFF
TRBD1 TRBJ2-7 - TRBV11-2 TGTGCCAGCAGCTGGGGACAGGGCGGCTACGAGCAGTACTTC CASSWGQGGYEQYF
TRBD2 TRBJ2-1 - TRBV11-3 TGTGCCAGCAGCTTAGTCGGACTAGCGGGAGTAGGAACCTACAATGAGCAGTTCTTC CASSLVGLAGVGTYNEQFF
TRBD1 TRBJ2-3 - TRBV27 TGTGCCAGCAGAAAGGAAACAGGGGGGACAGATACGCAGTATTTT CASRKETGGTDTQYF
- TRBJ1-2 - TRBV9 TGTGCCAGCAGCGTAGTTGGACAAAACTATGGCTACACCTTC CASSVVGQNYGYTF
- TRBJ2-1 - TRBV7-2 TGTGCCAGCAGCTTAGTCAGTAATGAGCAGTTCTTC CASSLVSNEQFF
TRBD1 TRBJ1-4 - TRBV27 TGTGCCAGCAGACCAACCCGGGACAGGGGGCGTGAAAAACTGTTTTTT CASRPTRDRGREKLFF
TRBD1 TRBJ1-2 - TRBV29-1 TGCAGCGGAGGACAGGGGAATTATGGCTACACCTTC CSGGQGNYGYTF
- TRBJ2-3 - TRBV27 TGTGCCAGCAGTTTAAAGGGGCAGTCCACAGATACGCAGTATTTT CASSLKGQSTDTQYF
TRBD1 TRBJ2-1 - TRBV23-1 TGCGCCAGCAGTCAACCGGGGACAGGGGGCGCGTGCAATGAGCAGTTCTTC CASSQPGTGGACNEQFF
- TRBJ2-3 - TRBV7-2 TGTGCCAGCAGCTTACTGCTAGCGACGAGCACAGATACGCAGTATTTT CASSLLLATSTDTQYF
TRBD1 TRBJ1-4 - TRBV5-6 TGTGCCAGCAGCTTCGGGACAGCCCCTAGGAAACTGTTTTTT CASSFGTAPRKLFF
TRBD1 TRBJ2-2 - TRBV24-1 TGTGCCACCAGTGATTTTGTACAGGGGGCGACCGGGGAGCTGTTTTTT CATSDFVQGATGELFF
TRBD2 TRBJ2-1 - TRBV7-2 TGTGCCAGCAGCTTAGGGGCCCCGGGACTAGCGTACAATGAGCAGTTCTTC CASSLGAPGLAYNEQFF
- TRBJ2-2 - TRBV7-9 TGTGCCAGCAGCTCAGACACCGGGGAGCTGTTTTTT CASSSDTGELFF
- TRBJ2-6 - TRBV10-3 TGTGCCATCAGTCCTCCAACAGGGTCAGGGGCCAACGTCCTGACTTTC CAISPPTGSGANVLTF
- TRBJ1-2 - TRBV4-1 TGCGCCAGCAGCCAAGAAGAGCCTTCCTATGGCTACACCTTC CASSQEEPSYGYTF
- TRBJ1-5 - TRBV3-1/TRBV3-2 TGTGCCAGCAGCCAAAATCCTCGGACGGGGGGCAATCAGCCCCAGCATTTT CASSQNPRTGGNQPQHF
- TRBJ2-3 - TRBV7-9 TGTGCCAGCAGCTTAGGGGGATGGACAAGCACAGATACGCAGTATTTT CASSLGGWTSTDTQYF
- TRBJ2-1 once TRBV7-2 TGTGCCAGCAGTACTGAGAAAAAGGGGTATAATGAGCAGTTCTTC CASSTEKKGYNEQFF
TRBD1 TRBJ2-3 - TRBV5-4 TGTGCCAGCAGCCGAGGGGGCTACACAGATACGCAGTATTTT CASSRGGYTDTQYF
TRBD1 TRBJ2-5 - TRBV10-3 TGTGCCATCAGTGAAGGTTTGGACAGGGTGAACCAAGAGACCCAGTACTTC CAISEGLDRVNQETQYF
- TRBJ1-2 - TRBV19 TGTGCCAGTAGTGTCGGAAGGGGCCCTAACTATGGCTACACCTTC CASSVGRGPNYGYTF
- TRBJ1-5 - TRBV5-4 TGTGCCAGCAGCTCCACCCCGACAGTGAATCAGCCCCAGCATTTT CASSSTPTVNQPQHF
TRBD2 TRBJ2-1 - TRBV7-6 TGTGCCAGCAGCCCCTCCCCTGGCGGGGGGGCCTACAATGAGCAGTTCTTC CASSPSPGGGAYNEQFF